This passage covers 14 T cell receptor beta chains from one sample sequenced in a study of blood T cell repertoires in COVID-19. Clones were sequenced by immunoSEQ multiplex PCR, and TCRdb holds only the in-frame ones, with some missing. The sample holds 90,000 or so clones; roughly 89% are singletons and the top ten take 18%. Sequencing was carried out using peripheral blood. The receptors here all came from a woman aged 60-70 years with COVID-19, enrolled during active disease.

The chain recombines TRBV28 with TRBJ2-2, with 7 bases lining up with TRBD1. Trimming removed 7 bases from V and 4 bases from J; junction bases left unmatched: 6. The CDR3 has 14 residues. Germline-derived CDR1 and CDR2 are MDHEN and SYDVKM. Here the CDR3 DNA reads TGTGCCAGCATTCTGGGACAGCCCACCGGGGAGCTGTTTTTT. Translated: CASILGQPTGELFF.

As DNA, the CDR3 is TGTGCCTGGAGCAAGGGACAGGGGGCGGGTGGCTACACCTTC. It translates to CAWSKGQGAGGYTF. This chain joins TRBV30 and TRBJ1-2, with 12 bases matching TRBD1. CDR1 and CDR2 from the germline V gene are GTSNPN and SVGIG (reference sequence). This CDR3 region has 14 residues. The V segment lost 3 bases and the J segment 7 bases; nucleotides outside the gene matches: 6.

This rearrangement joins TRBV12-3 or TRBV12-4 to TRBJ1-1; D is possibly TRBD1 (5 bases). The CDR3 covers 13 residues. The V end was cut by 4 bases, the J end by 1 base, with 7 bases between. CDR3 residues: CASSWGENTEAFF. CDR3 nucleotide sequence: TGTGCCAGCAGTTGGGGCGAGAACACTGAAGCTTTCTTT.

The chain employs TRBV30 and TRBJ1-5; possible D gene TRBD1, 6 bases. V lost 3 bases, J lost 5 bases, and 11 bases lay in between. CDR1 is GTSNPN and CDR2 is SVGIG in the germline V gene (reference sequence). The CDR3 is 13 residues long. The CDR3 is CAWRDSKYQPQHF. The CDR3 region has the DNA TGTGCCTGGAGGGACAGCAAATATCAGCCCCAGCATTTT.

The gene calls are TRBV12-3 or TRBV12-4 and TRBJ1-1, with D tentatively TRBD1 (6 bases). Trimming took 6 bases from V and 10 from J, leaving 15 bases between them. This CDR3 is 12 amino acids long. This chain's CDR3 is CASSRDIGVAFF. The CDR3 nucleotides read TGTGCCAGCAGCCGGGACATTGGCGTAGCTTTCTTT.

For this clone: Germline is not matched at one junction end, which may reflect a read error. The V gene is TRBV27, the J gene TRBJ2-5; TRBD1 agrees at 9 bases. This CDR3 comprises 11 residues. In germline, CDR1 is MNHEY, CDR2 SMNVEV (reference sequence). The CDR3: CASSASGQGNF. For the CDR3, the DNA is TGTGCCAGCAGTGCCTCGGGACAGGGCAACTTC.

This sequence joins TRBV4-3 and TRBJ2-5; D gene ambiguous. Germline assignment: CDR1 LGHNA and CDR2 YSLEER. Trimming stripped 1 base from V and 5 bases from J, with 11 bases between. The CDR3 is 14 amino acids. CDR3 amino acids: CASSQGTGFETQYF. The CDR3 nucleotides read TGCGCCAGCAGCCAAGGCACCGGGTTTGAGACCCAGTACTTC.

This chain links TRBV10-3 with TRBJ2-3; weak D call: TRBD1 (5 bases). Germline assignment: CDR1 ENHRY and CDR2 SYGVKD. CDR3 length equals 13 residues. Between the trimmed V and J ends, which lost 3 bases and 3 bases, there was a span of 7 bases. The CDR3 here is CAISERGTDTQYF. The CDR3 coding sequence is TGTGCCATCAGTGAAAGGGGAACAGATACGCAGTATTTT.

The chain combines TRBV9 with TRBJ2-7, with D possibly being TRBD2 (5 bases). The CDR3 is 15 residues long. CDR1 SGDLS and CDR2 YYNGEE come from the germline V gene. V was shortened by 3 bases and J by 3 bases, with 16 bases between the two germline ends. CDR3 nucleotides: TGTGCCAGCAGCGCCGCGGCGGGCAGTGGCTACGAGCAGTACTTC. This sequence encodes CASSAAAGSGYEQYF.

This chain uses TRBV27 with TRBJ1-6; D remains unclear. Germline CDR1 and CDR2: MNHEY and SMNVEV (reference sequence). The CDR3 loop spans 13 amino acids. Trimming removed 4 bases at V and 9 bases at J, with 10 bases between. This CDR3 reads CASSSATGSPLHF. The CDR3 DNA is TGTGCCAGCAGTTCCGCCACGGGTTCACCCCTCCACTTT.

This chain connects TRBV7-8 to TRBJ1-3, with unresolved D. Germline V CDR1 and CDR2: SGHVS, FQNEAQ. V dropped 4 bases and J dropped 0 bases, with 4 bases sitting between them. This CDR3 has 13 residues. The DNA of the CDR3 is TGTGCCAGCAGCTCCTCCTCTGGAAACACCATATATTTT. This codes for CASSSSSGNTIYF.

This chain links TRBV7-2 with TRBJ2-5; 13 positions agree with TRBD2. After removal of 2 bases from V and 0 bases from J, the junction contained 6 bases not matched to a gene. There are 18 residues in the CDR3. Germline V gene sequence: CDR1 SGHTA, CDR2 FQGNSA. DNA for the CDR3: TGTGCCAGCAGCTTACTTTTGACTAGCGGGGGGAACCAAGAGACCCAGTACTTC. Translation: CASSLLLTSGGNQETQYF.

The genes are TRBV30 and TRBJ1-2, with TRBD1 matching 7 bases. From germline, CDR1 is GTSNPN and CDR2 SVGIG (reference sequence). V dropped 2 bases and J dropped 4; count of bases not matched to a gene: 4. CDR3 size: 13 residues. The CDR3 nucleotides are TGTGCCTGGAGTACGGGACAGAGCTATGGCTACACCTTC. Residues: CAWSTGQSYGYTF.

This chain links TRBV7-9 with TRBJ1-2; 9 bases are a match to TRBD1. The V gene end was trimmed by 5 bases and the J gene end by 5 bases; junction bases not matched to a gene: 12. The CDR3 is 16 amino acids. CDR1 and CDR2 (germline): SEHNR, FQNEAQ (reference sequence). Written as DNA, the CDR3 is TGTGCCAGCAGCCAAAACCCGGGACAGGGCCCTTATGGCTACACCTTC. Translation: CASSQNPGQGPYGYTF.